The source of this TCR beta chain is a study of T cell changes during pregnancy in multiple sclerosis. TCRdb keeps only in-frame clones here, not all; method: immunoSEQ multiplex PCR. The sample consists of around 43,000 clones, 85% to 95% of them appearing once. This CDR3 region has 15 residues. Trimming removed 1 base at V and 0 bases at J, with 9 bases between. Germline CDR1 is MGHRA and CDR2 is YSYEKL. This TCR came from a female donor with multiple sclerosis, enrolled in a pregnancy study. The sample consisted of CD8+ T cells from peripheral blood mononuclear cells, taken after pregnancy. The genes are TRBV4-1 and TRBJ1-1, with TRBD1 as a possible D gene (5 bases). In DNA, the CDR3 is TGCGCCAGCAGCCAAGGGGGGGGGTTGAACACTGAAGCTTTCTTT. Its translation is CASSQGGGLNTEAFF.